One sample yielded the 32 T cell receptor beta chains listed below, sequenced in a study of OX40 agonist ivuxolimab in advanced cancers. Measured with immunoSEQ multiplex PCR; TCRdb has only the in-frame clones, and not every one. The data show tens of thousands of clones, roughly nine tenths seen once. Source: CD4+ or CD8+ T cells sorted from blood, taken in a trial of the OX40 agonist ivuxolimab. These receptors all come from an adult with an advanced solid tumor such as melanoma, head and neck, liver or kidney cancer.

The chain recombines TRBV5-1 with TRBJ2-1, with D uncertain. The CDR3 contains 16 residues. Trimming cost V 0 bases and J 9 bases, with 19 bases left between them. Per germline, CDR1 SGHRS and CDR2 YFSETQ. CDR3 nucleotides: TGCGCCAGCAGCTTGGAAGGACCCGCAGCCCCCAGTGAGCAGTTCTTC. Translated, it gives CASSLEGPAAPSEQFF.

The gene calls are TRBV6-5 and TRBJ2-7, with D possibly matching TRBD1 (6 bases). V was cut by 6 bases and J by 3 bases, with 15 bases left in between. CDR3 length: 14 residues. Looked up from germline, CDR1 is MNHEY and CDR2 is SVGAGI. DNA of the CDR3: TGTGCCAGCAGCGAAGGGGGACGCAACTACGAGCAGTACTTC. Translated, it gives CASSEGGRNYEQYF.

This clone was detected only a few times. This chain connects TRBV2 to TRBJ2-3; no firm D call. V was trimmed by 6 bases and J by 5 bases, leaving 9 bases between them. The CDR3 totals 12 residues. Germline lookup yields CDR1 SNHLY and CDR2 FYNNEI. CDR3 DNA: TGTGCCAGCAGGGTGAGAGGAGATACGCAGTATTTT. Its translation: CASRVRGDTQYF.

The rearrangement links TRBV27 to TRBJ2-2; TRBD1 might be the D (6 bases). The CDR3 totals 14 residues. CDR1 MNHEY and CDR2 SMNVEV come from the germline V gene (reference sequence). V dropped 3 bases and J dropped 3 bases, with 8 bases sitting between them. CDR3 nucleotides: TGTGCCAGCAGTTTGGACAGATACACCGGGGAGCTGTTTTTT. Encoded protein: CASSLDRYTGELFF.

The rearrangement joins TRBV7-9 to TRBJ1-1, with 9 bases aligning to TRBD1. The junction had 6 bases not matched to a gene; V was cut back by 5 bases and J by 2 bases. The germline CDR1 and CDR2 sequences are SEHNR and FQNEAQ (reference sequence). The CDR3 has 15 residues. CDR3 region: CASSAWTGDNTEAFF. In DNA, the CDR3 is TGTGCCAGCAGCGCTTGGACAGGGGACAACACTGAAGCTTTCTTT.

The gene calls are TRBV2 and TRBJ1-2; D ambiguous. CDR1 is SNHLY and CDR2 is FYNNEI in the germline V gene. The CDR3 has 13 residues. The V gene lost 7 bases and the J gene lost 8 bases, with 17 bases spanning the gap. The DNA of the CDR3 is TGTGCCAGCATTCCGACGGCGCTATCGGGCTACACCTTC. It translates to CASIPTALSGYTF.

The J gene is TRBJ1-1, the V gene TRBV6-6; weak D call: TRBD1 (5 bases). This CDR3 has 15 amino acids. Germline CDR1 is MNHNY and CDR2 is SVGAGI (reference sequence). Trimming pared 7 bases from V and 1 base from J, leaving 16 bases between. This CDR3 is CASTLISQGNTEAFF. CDR3 nucleotides: TGTGCCAGCACCCTAATTAGTCAGGGGAACACTGAAGCTTTCTTT.

The rearrangement uses TRBV9 and TRBJ2-7; either TRBD1 or TRBD2 may fit D (6 bases each). Trimming stripped 0 bases from V and 3 bases from J, with 13 bases between. Germline V gene data show CDR1 as SGDLS and CDR2 as YYNGEE. The CDR3 sequence is 15 residues long. The CDR3 reads CASSVAGAGNYEQYF. CDR3 DNA sequence: TGTGCCAGCAGCGTAGCGGGGGCCGGGAACTACGAGCAGTACTTC.

The V call is TRBV19, the J call TRBJ2-1, with 8 positions matching TRBD2. V lost 3 bases, J lost 4 bases, and 5 bases stayed unmatched. The germline V gene encodes CDR1 LNHDA and CDR2 SQIVND (reference sequence). The CDR3 is made up of 15 amino acids. The CDR3 sequence: CASSIWAGGYNEQFF. In DNA, the CDR3 is TGTGCCAGTAGTATTTGGGCGGGGGGATACAATGAGCAGTTCTTC.

V usage is TRBV19 and J usage is TRBJ1-1, with D unresolved. V gave up 3 bases and J gave up 8 bases, with 7 bases separating them. The CDR3 covers 11 residues. The germline CDR1 and CDR2 sequences are LNHDA and SQIVND (reference sequence). The CDR3 region is CASSMRLEAFF. DNA of the CDR3: TGTGCCAGTAGTATGAGACTAGAAGCTTTCTTT.

V usage is TRBV4-1 and J usage is TRBJ1-2; 8 nucleotides align to TRBD1. Germline values: CDR1 MGHRA, CDR2 YSYEKL. Losses at the gene ends were 1 base for V and 6 bases for J; bases not matched to a gene: 10. The CDR3 is 16 residues long. The CDR3 sequence is CASSQGVQGAFHGYTF. The CDR3 DNA reads as TGCGCCAGCAGCCAAGGGGTCCAGGGGGCCTTCCATGGCTACACCTTC.

V usage is TRBV7-9 and J usage is TRBJ2-5; 12 nucleotides align to TRBD1. The CDR3 loop spans 15 amino acids. The V and J ends lost 4 bases and 3 bases, in that order; junction bases with no gene match: 3. CDR1 is SEHNR, CDR2 FQNEAQ, per germline (reference sequence). CDR3 residues: CASSSGTGGKETQYF. The CDR3 nucleotides are TGTGCCAGCAGCTCCGGGACAGGGGGCAAAGAGACCCAGTACTTC.

The chain joins TRBV5-1 to TRBJ2-5; 14 bases map to TRBD2. Trimming cost V 3 bases and J 2 bases; bases outside gene matches: 15. Germline V CDR1 and CDR2: SGHRS, YFSETQ. The CDR3 sequence is 20 residues long. Here the CDR3 reads CASSWWTSGGQGYPQETQYF. The CDR3 DNA is TGCGCCAGCAGCTGGTGGACTAGCGGGGGGCAAGGGTATCCTCAAGAGACCCAGTACTTC. The whole variable domain, filled in from reference TRBV5-1 and TRBJ2-5, reads KAGVTQTPRYLIKTRGQQVTLSCSPISGHRSVSWYQQTPGQGLQFLFEYFSETQRNKGNFPGRFSGRQFSNSRSEMNVSTLELGDSALYLCASSWWTSGGQGYPQETQYFGPGTRLLVL.

The gene calls are TRBV5-4 and TRBJ2-5, with TRBD1 matching over 7 bases. TRBJ2-7 explains the end of the DNA better; the J call may be wrong. The CDR3 has 15 amino acids. The germline V gene has CDR1 SGHNT and CDR2 YYREEE (reference sequence). CDR3 nucleotide sequence: TGTGCCAGCTCCCCTGCGGACAGGAGCTCCTACGAGCAGTACTTC. Translated: CASSPADRSSYEQYF.

This sequence joins TRBV5-4 and TRBJ1-1, with D possibly TRBD1 on 6 matching bases. This CDR3 is built from 14 residues. Looked up from germline, CDR1 is SGHNT and CDR2 is YYREEE (reference sequence). The ends were cut back, 4 bases at V and 0 bases at J, with 10 bases in the middle. CDR3 amino acids: CASSRGAVNTEAFF. CDR3 DNA: TGTGCCAGCAGCCGGGGGGCAGTGAACACTGAAGCTTTCTTT.

This chain connects TRBV15 to TRBJ1-1; D is uncertain. Germline V gene data show CDR1 as LNHNV and CDR2 as YYDKDF (reference sequence). V lost 8 bases and J 0 bases, leaving 16 bases between the germline ends. CDR3 length equals 15 residues. The CDR3 DNA reads TGTGCCACCCGACTTGGGGTGGGGATGAACACTGAAGCTTTCTTT. Its protein is CATRLGVGMNTEAFF. The full variable domain, rest sourced from reference TRBV15 and TRBJ1-1, is DAMVIQNPRYQVTQFGKPVTLSCSQTLNHNVMYWYQQKSSQAPKLLFHYYDKDFNNEADTPDNFQSRRPNTSFCFLDIRSPGLGDTAMYLCATRLGVGMNTEAFFGQGTRLTVV.

This chain joins TRBV6-6 and TRBJ2-3, with D unclear. Germline V lookup: CDR1 MNHNY, CDR2 SVGAGI (reference sequence). V lost 2 bases to trimming and J lost 4 bases, with 10 bases between them. The CDR3 consists of 14 residues. The CDR3 DNA follows: TGTGCCAGCAGTTACGCCTCAGGACCAGATACGCAGTATTTT. Protein sequence: CASSYASGPDTQYF.

This clone was observed a single time. The CDR3 DNA follows: TGTGCCAGCGGGGACGGACAGGGGGCTGTCGAGCAGTACTTC. Protein sequence: CASGDGQGAVEQYF. The chain couples TRBV7-9 to TRBJ2-7, with 11 bases aligning to TRBD1. The CDR3 has 14 amino acids. The trim removed 8 bases at V and 6 bases at J, leaving 9 bases unmatched. Germline loops: CDR1 SEHNR, CDR2 FQNEAQ (reference sequence).

CDR3 DNA sequence: TGTGCCAGCAGCTTAGGTTGGCAAGAGACCCAGTACTTC. It codes for CASSLGWQETQYF. This chain uses TRBV11-3 with TRBJ2-5; no clear D gene. The ends were cut back, 1 base at V and 2 bases at J, with 5 bases in the middle. In germline, CDR1 is SGHNT, CDR2 YENEEA. The CDR3 is 13 residues long. Together with reference TRBV11-3 and TRBJ2-5, the CDR3 gives the full variable domain: EAGVVQSPRYKIIEKKQPVAFWCNPISGHNTLYWYLQNLGQGPELLIRYENEEAVDDSQLPKDRFSAERLKGVDSTLKIQPAELGDSAVYLCASSLGWQETQYFGPGTRLLVL.

The chain is built from TRBV21-1 and TRBJ2-7; the table's D call of TRBD1 was not tested on the DNA. TRBV21-1 is deemed a pseudogene. The CDR3 covers 19 residues. For the CDR3, the DNA is TGTGCCAGCACCAAGAGGGGAATGAATCCAGGACAGGTGGGTTACGAGCAGTACTTC. Protein: CASTKRGMNPGQVGYEQYF.

The chain employs TRBV7-6 and TRBJ1-2; no clear D. CDR1 SGHVS and CDR2 FNYEAQ come from the germline V gene. The V end lost 1 base, the J end lost 5 bases, and 5 bases lay between the germline ends. This CDR3 has 12 amino acids. CDR3 loop: CASSLDRYGYTF. As DNA, the CDR3 is TGTGCCAGCAGCTTAGATCGATATGGCTACACCTTC.

This clone occurred once. The gene calls are TRBV4-1 and TRBJ2-7; the D call may be TRBD1 or TRBD2 (5 bases each). CDR1 is MGHRA, CDR2 YSYEKL, per germline. This CDR3 is built from 16 residues. V lost 4 bases, J lost 2 bases, and 18 bases lay in between. CDR3 DNA: TGCGCCAGCAGCCGCACCTCCGGGACCGAAGCCTACGAGCAGTACTTC. It encodes CASSRTSGTEAYEQYF.

The chain links TRBV5-4 to TRBJ1-1; 7 bases align to TRBD1. Per the germline V gene, CDR1 is SGHNT and CDR2 is YYREEE (reference sequence). J gave up 5 bases and V 5 bases, and 12 bases lay outside the gene matches. The CDR3 is 15 residues long. The CDR3 loop is CASSSPDRLRTEAFF. In nucleotides, the CDR3 is TGTGCCAGCAGTTCCCCGGACAGGCTGCGAACTGAAGCTTTCTTT.

This clone came up once. This rearrangement joins TRBV19 to TRBJ1-1, with 9 nucleotides matching TRBD1. Trimming at V came to 10 bases and at J to 5 bases, leaving 5 bases not matched to a gene. Germline values: CDR1 LNHDA, CDR2 SQIVND (reference sequence). CDR3 length: 12 residues. CDR3 in amino acids: CATADRGTEAFF. The DNA of the CDR3 is TGTGCCACCGCGGACAGGGGAACTGAAGCTTTCTTT.

The chain joins TRBV2 to TRBJ1-1; tentatively, D is TRBD1 (5 bases). The V end lost 7 bases, the J end lost 1 base, and 13 bases lay between the germline ends. In germline, CDR1 is SNHLY, CDR2 FYNNEI. The CDR3 length is 14 residues. The CDR3 nucleotides are TGTGCCAGCACCCTAGGGCAGGGGAACACTGAAGCTTTCTTT. Its translation is CASTLGQGNTEAFF.

This clone was detected only once. CDR3 coding DNA: TGCGCCAGCAGCTTGACAGACCAACTAATCTACGAGCAGTACTTC. Amino acid sequence: CASSLTDQLIYEQYF. The gene calls are TRBV5-1 and TRBJ2-7, with unresolved D. The V and J ends lost 1 base and 3 bases respectively, with 14 bases between them. This CDR3 comprises 15 residues. Germline V lookup: CDR1 SGHRS, CDR2 YFSETQ. Supplemented by reference TRBV5-1 and TRBJ2-7, the full variable domain reads KAGVTQTPRYLIKTRGQQVTLSCSPISGHRSVSWYQQTPGQGLQFLFEYFSETQRNKGNFPGRFSGRQFSNSRSEMNVSTLELGDSALYLCASSLTDQLIYEQYFGPGTRLTVT.

In DNA, the CDR3 is TGTGCCAGCAGCTTAGAAAGGGGCAGGGGTCGTTTGGATACGCAGTATTTT. Encoded protein: CASSLERGRGRLDTQYF. This rearrangement joins TRBV7-2 to TRBJ2-3, with D perhaps matching TRBD1 (6 bases). V lost 1 base and J 6 bases, leaving 20 bases between the germline ends. The CDR3 is made up of 17 amino acids. Germline assignment: CDR1 SGHTA and CDR2 FQGNSA.

The CDR3 here is CAISGQDEQYF. The CDR3 DNA follows: TGTGCCATCAGCGGTCAAGACGAGCAGTACTTC. The chain uses TRBV10-3 and TRBJ2-7; no reliable D call. This CDR3 is 11 amino acids long. Germline CDR1 and CDR2: ENHRY and SYGVKD. V lost 6 bases and J 5 bases, leaving 8 bases between the germline ends.

The chain uses TRBV28 and TRBJ2-3, with 7 bases that match TRBD2. Germline V gives CDR1 MDHEN, CDR2 SYDVKM. CDR3 length: 15 amino acids. The trim removed 6 bases at V and 0 bases at J, leaving 6 bases unmatched. The CDR3 sequence is CASRGGGASTDTQYF. The CDR3 DNA is TGTGCCAGCAGAGGCGGGGGAGCTAGCACAGATACGCAGTATTTT.

This sequence joins TRBV2 and TRBJ1-4, with D perhaps matching TRBD1 (6 bases). With 6 bases removed from V and 1 base from J, the gap between germline ends came to 18 bases. The CDR3 totals 17 residues. The germline gives CDR1 SNHLY, CDR2 FYNNEI. In nucleotides, the CDR3 is TGTGCCAGCAGAGCCCCAGGGAGGGGGGAAACTAATGAAAAACTGTTTTTT. It translates to CASRAPGRGETNEKLFF.

The gene calls are TRBV7-2 and TRBJ2-1; D is unclear. The V end was cut by 5 bases, the J end by 3 bases, with 14 bases between. CDR1 and CDR2 (germline): SGHTA, FQGNSA. The CDR3 totals 15 residues. The CDR3 bases are TGTGCCAGCAGCACCTCCCCCGACGGCTACAATGAGCAGTTCTTC. Translating it yields CASSTSPDGYNEQFF.

V gene TRBV10-1 combines with J gene TRBJ2-5, with D maybe TRBD1 (6 bases). Trimming took 5 bases from V and 7 from J, leaving 14 bases between them. Germline loops: CDR1 WNHNN, CDR2 SYGVQD (reference sequence). CDR3 length: 13 amino acids. The CDR3 loop reads CASSSRTAPTQYF. CDR3 bases: TGCGCCAGCAGTTCCAGGACAGCCCCGACCCAGTACTTC.